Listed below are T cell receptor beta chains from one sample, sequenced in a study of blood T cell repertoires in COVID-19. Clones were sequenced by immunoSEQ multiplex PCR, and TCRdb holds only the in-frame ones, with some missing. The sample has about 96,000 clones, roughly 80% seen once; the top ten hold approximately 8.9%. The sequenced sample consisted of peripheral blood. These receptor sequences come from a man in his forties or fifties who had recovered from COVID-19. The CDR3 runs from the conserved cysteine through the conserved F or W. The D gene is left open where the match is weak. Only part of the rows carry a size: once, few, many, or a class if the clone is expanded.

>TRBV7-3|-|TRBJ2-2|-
TGTGCCAGCAGCGACCAAAGCGCGAACACCGGGGAGCTGTTTTTT
CASSDQSANTGELFF
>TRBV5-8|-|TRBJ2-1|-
TGTGCCAGCAGCCTTCACAGGAATTCCTACAATGAGCAGTTCTTC
CASSLHRNSYNEQFF
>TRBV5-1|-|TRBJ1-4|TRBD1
TGCGCCAGCAGCTTCGGACAGGGCCTAACTAATGAAAAACTGTTTTTT
CASSFGQGLTNEKLFF
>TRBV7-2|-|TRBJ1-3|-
TGTGCCAGCAGCCCAGACGGGGGGGCGAACACCATATATTTT
CASSPDGGANTIYF
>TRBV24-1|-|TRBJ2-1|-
TGTGCCACTTCACAGGGTTTAGAGCAGTTCTTC
CATSQGLEQFF
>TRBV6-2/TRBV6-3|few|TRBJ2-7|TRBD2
TGTGCCAGCAGTTACACCTCGGGGGGTTGGCAGTACTTC
CASSYTSGGWQYF
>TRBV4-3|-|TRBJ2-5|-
TGCGCCAGCAGCCAAGAGGGCGCCCGCCTTGGAGAGACCCAGTACTTC
CASSQEGARLGETQYF
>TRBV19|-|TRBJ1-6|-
TGTGCCAGTAGTATAGACGGACGGGGAACCGATAATTCACCCCTCCACTTT
CASSIDGRGTDNSPLHF
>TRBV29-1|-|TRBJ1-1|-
TGCAGCGTTGGTGCCCCGGGGGCTGAAGCTTTCTTT
CSVGAPGAEAFF
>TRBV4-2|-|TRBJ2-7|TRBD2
TGTGCCAGCACCCCTTTTGGCGGGGGGGGCTCCTACGAGCAGTACTTC
CASTPFGGGGSYEQYF
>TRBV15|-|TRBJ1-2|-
TGTGCCACCAGCAGAGTTACTGCCGCCGGGACTTCTAACTATGGCTACACCTTC
CATSRVTAAGTSNYGYTF
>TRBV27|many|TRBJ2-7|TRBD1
TGTGCCAGCAGCCCCACCCCCGGGACAGGGGCGCGCGAGCAGTACTTC
CASSPTPGTGAREQYF
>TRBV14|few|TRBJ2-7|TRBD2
TGTGCCAGCAGCCCTCTGACTAGCGGAGCTGCCTACGAGCAGTACTTC
CASSPLTSGAAYEQYF
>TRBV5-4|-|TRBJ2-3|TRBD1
TGTGCCAACCAACCGGGACAGGGGGCAGATACGCAGTATTTT
CANQPGQGADTQYF
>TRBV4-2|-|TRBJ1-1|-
TGTGCCAGCAGCCAAGAGGCACAACGTCTGAACACTGAAGCTTTCTTT
CASSQEAQRLNTEAFF
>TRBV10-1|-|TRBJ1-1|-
TGCGCCAGCAGTGACCTTCCCGGGAGGGGTGAAGGTGAAGCTTTCTTT
CASSDLPGRGEGEAFF
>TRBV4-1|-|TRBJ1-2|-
TGCGCCAGCAGCCCAGCAGGGTGGGGGGTTCAGGACTATGGCTACACCTTC
CASSPAGWGVQDYGYTF
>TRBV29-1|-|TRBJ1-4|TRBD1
TGCAGCGTTGCTCACAGGGGAGAAAAACTGTTTTTT
CSVAHRGEKLFF
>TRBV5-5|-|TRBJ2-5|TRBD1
TGTGCCAGCAGCTTCGACAGGGTGAGGCGGGAGACCCAGTACTTC
CASSFDRVRRETQYF
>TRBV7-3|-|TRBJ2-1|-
TGTGCCAGCAGCTTACAGGGGCTAGGTGCCTACAATGAGCAGTTCTTC
CASSLQGLGAYNEQFF
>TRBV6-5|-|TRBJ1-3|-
TGTGCCAGCAGTTACGGGCGTTCCTCTGGAAACACCATATATTTT
CASSYGRSSGNTIYF
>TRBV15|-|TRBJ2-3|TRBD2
TGTGCCACGGGGGGACGTCGGACTAGCGGGAGCAGCACAGATACGCAGTATTTT
CATGGRRTSGSSTDTQYF
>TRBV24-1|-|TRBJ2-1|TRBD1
TGTGCCACCAGCGACAGGGGATTAAGCAATGAGCAGTTCTTC
CATSDRGLSNEQFF